This T cell receptor beta chain was sequenced for a study of T-cell memory formation after mild COVID-19. Findings and limits, study-wide: Largely, contracting CD4+ clones fell within CM and EM, and contracting CD8+ clones within EMRA.

The CDR3 runs 16 residues. Per the germline V gene, CDR1 is SGHDN and CDR2 is FVKESK. V was clipped by 0 bases and J by 7 bases, with 16 bases between them. Each CDR3 protein is one row after TCRdb ran MiXCR on the 5' RACE reads. The data show approximately 500,000 distinct CDR3 sequences, approximately 25% seen once. As for this clonotype: Its antigen is undetermined.

The sample consisted of PBMCs or a T cell subset sorted from them (not recorded which). This chain connects TRBV14 to TRBJ2-4; D tentatively reads TRBD1 or TRBD2 (5 bases each). The sequence was collected from an adult woman who had mild COVID-19 (a few samples of this study predate the infection). Cell type and time point are not known. CDR3 sequence (DNA): TGTGCCAGCAGCCAAGATTTTCTGGGGGTCCGGAACATTCAGTACTTC. It yields the protein CASSQDFLGVRNIQYF.